This T cell receptor beta chain derives from a study of T cell responses to AZD1222 COVID-19 vaccine. Sequencing used immunoSEQ multiplex PCR; TCRdb keeps in-frame clones, though not all of them. The sample lists about 130,000 clones; 92% were seen once. Second doses at about 4 or about 12 weeks were pooled. The germline CDR1 and CDR2 sequences are MDHEN and SYDVKM. Trimming cost V 9 bases and J 1 base, with 14 bases left between them. The CDR3 consists of 14 residues. As regards this clone: Its antigen is not known.

Study-level points and caveats: Spike-wide coverage was observed for vaccine-associated CD4 TCRs, with dominant responses at 160-218 and 743-854. A mostly white British donor set with more females was recruited, and clonal diversity was possibly underestimated.

V gene TRBV28 combines with J gene TRBJ2-3, with D hard to call. The sequence was collected from an adult who received the AZD1222 COVID-19 vaccine. Specimen: peripheral blood, collected 28 days after the second AZD1222 dose. CDR3 nucleotide sequence: TGTGCCAGTATCCGGACCCCCGGCACAGATACGCAGTATTTT. Protein product: CASIRTPGTDTQYF.